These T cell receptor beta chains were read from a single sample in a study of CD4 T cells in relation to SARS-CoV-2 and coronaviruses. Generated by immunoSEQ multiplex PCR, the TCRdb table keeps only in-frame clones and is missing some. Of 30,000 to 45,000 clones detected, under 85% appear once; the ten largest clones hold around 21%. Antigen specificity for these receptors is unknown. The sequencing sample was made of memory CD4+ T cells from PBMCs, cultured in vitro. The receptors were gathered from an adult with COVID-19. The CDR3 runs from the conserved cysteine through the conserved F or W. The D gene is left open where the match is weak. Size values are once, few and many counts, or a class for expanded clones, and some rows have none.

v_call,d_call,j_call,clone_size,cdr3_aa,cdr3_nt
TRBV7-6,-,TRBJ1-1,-,CASSFGGYGANTEAFF,TGTGCCAGCAGCTTCGGAGGGTACGGCGCGAACACTGAAGCTTTCTTT
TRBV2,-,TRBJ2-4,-,CASSVLGSAKNIQYF,TGTGCCAGCAGTGTTTTAGGGTCTGCCAAAAACATTCAGTACTTC
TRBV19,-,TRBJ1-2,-,CASRLGQANYGYTF,TGTGCCAGTAGGTTGGGACAAGCTAACTATGGCTACACCTTC
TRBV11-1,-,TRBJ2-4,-,CASSLTYQDIQYF,TGTGCCAGCAGCCTCACCTACCAAGACATTCAGTACTTC
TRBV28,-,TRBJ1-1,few,CASSLGLNTEAFF,TGTGCCAGCAGTTTAGGACTGAACACTGAAGCTTTCTTT
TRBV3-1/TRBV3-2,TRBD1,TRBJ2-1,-,CASSQGTGWWGEQFF,TGTGCCAGCAGCCAAGGGACAGGGTGGTGGGGTGAGCAGTTCTTC
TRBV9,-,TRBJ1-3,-,CASSVGDSGNTIYF,TGTGCCAGCAGCGTAGGAGACTCTGGAAACACCATATATTTT
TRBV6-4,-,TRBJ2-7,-,CASSEEADSYEQYF,TGTGCCAGCAGTGAGGAGGCTGACTCCTACGAGCAGTACTTC
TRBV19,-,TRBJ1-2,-,CASTEIRGNYGYTF,TGTGCCAGTACTGAGATACGGGGTAACTATGGCTACACCTTC
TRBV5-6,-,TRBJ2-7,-,CASSLGGPSYEQYF,TGTGCCAGCAGCTTGGGTGGGCCGTCCTACGAGCAGTACTTC
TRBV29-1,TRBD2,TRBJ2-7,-,CSGLSGATYEQYF,TGCAGCGGCCTAAGCGGGGCCACCTACGAGCAGTACTTC
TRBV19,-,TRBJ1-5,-,CASSILGAGSRDQPQHF,TGTGCCAGTAGTATCCTCGGCGCGGGGTCTCGGGATCAGCCCCAGCATTTT
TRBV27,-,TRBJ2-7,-,CASSFKGSGSENYEQYF,TGTGCCAGCAGTTTTAAGGGTTCGGGTTCCGAGAACTACGAGCAGTACTTC
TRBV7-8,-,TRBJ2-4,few,CASSLITGWAKNIQYF,TGTGCCAGCAGCTTAATTACAGGGTGGGCCAAAAACATTCAGTACTTC
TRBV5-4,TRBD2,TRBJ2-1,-,CASSVTGTTSYNEQFF,TGTGCCAGCAGCGTGACCGGGACTACCAGCTACAATGAGCAGTTCTTC
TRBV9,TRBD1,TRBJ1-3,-,CASSVGTGVGNTIYF,TGTGCCAGCAGCGTGGGGACAGGGGTAGGAAACACCATATATTTT
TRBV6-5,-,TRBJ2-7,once,CASSYPPYGGGSEQYF,TGTGCCAGCAGTTACCCCCCGTACGGGGGAGGAAGCGAGCAGTACTTC
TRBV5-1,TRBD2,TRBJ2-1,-,CASSSTGLAGVDEQFF,TGCGCCAGCAGCTCTACCGGCCTAGCGGGAGTCGATGAGCAGTTCTTC
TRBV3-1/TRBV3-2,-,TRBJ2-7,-,CASSPTGSAREQYF,TGTGCCAGCAGCCCGACAGGCTCCGCGCGGGAGCAGTACTTC
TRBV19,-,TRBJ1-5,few,CASSPPGRWNQPQHF,TGTGCCAGTAGTCCCCCGGGAAGGTGGAATCAGCCCCAGCATTTT
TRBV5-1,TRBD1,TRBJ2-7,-,CASSLEGQARYEQYF,TGCGCCAGCAGCTTGGAAGGACAGGCTAGATACGAGCAGTACTTC
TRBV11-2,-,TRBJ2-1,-,CASSVRRLEDNEQFF,TGTGCCAGCAGCGTCAGACGTTTGGAGGACAATGAGCAGTTCTTC
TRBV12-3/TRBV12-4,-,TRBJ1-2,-,CASSNIGFGYTF,TGTGCCAGCAGTAATATTGGGTTTGGCTACACCTTC
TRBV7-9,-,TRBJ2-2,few,CASSLSPGELFF,TGTGCCAGCAGCTTATCCCCCGGGGAGCTGTTTTTT
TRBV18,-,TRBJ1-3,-,CASSPQFNSGNTIYF,TGTGCCAGCTCACCGCAGTTCAACTCTGGAAACACCATATATTTT
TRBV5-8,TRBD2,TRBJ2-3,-,CASSLGLRAVTSDTQYF,TGTGCCAGCAGCTTGGGGTTGCGGGCGGTGACTAGCGATACGCAGTATTTT
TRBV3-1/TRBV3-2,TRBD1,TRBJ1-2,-,CASSTSTGAYGYTF,TGTGCCAGCAGCACCTCGACAGGGGCCTATGGCTACACCTTC
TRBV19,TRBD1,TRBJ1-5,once,CASSPRQGYNQPQHF,TGTGCCAGTAGTCCCAGACAGGGCTACAATCAGCCCCAGCATTTT
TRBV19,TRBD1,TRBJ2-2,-,CASSPRTGENTGELFF,TGTGCCAGTAGTCCCCGGACAGGGGAAAACACCGGGGAGCTGTTTTTT
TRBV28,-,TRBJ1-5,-,CASSLVVQPQHF,TGTGCCAGCAGCTTAGTAGTTCAGCCCCAGCATTTT
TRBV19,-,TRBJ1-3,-,CASSPSSGNTIYF,TGTGCCAGTAGTCCCTCCTCTGGAAACACCATATATTTT
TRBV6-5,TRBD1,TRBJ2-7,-,CASADRGYEQYF,TGTGCCAGCGCGGACAGGGGTTACGAGCAGTACTTC
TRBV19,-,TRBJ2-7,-,CASRSVGREQYF,TGTGCCAGCCGGTCGGTCGGGCGCGAGCAGTACTTC
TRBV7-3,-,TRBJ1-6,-,CASSLLQNSPLHF,TGTGCCAGCAGCTTACTACAGAATTCACCCCTCCACTTT